Following are 23 T cell receptor beta chains from one sample sequenced in a study of blood T cell repertoires in COVID-19. The method was immunoSEQ multiplex PCR; TCRdb's version includes in-frame clones alone and lacks a portion of them. The sample has about 210,000 clones; approximately 84% are singletons. The specimen sequenced was peripheral blood. The receptors originated from a woman aged 45-65 years with active or convalescent COVID-19.

The chain combines TRBV2 with TRBJ2-7, with no clear D. V lost 5 bases to trimming and J lost 3 bases, with 2 bases between them. The CDR3 is 10 residues long. The V gene's germline CDR1 is SNHLY and CDR2 FYNNEI. The CDR3 nucleotides read TGTGCCAGCAGTTACTACGAGCAGTACGTC. The encoded protein is CASSYYEQYV.

The rearrangement links TRBV6-5 to TRBJ1-6, with 7 bases aligning to TRBD1. The trim removed 6 bases at V and 2 bases at J, leaving 4 bases unmatched. This CDR3 contains 15 residues. The germline V gene encodes CDR1 MNHEY and CDR2 SVGAGI. CDR3 amino acids: CASSGGQAYNSPLHF. In DNA form, the CDR3 reads TGTGCCAGCAGCGGCGGACAGGCCTATAATTCACCCCTCCACTTT.

This chain links TRBV24-1 with TRBJ2-5; TRBD1 is a possible D gene (6 bases). Germline V lookup: CDR1 KGHDR, CDR2 SFDVKD. The CDR3 spans 13 residues. V dropped 8 bases and J dropped 6 bases, with 15 bases sitting between them. This chain's CDR3 is CATTDNGGKTQYF. In DNA form, the CDR3 reads TGTGCCACCACGGATAATGGGGGCAAGACCCAGTACTTC.

This clone was observed a handful of times. The rearrangement joins TRBV4-2 to TRBJ1-2; TRBD1 matches 9 bases. Germline V gene sequence: CDR1 LGHNA, CDR2 YNFKEQ. V dropped 3 bases and J dropped 4; count of bases not matched to a gene: 9. The CDR3 is 16 amino acids. The CDR3 region is CASSQEDRGIFYGYTF. CDR3 coding DNA: TGTGCCAGCAGCCAGGAAGACAGGGGGATATTCTATGGCTACACCTTC.

The rearrangement joins TRBV19 to TRBJ1-1; D might be TRBD1 (6 bases). Trimming pared 3 bases from V and 4 bases from J, leaving 12 bases between. The germline V gene has CDR1 LNHDA and CDR2 SQIVND (reference sequence). The CDR3 consists of 14 residues. In DNA form, the CDR3 reads TGTGCCAGTAGTATGAAACAGGGAAGCACTGAAGCTTTCTTT. It is translated as CASSMKQGSTEAFF. The variable domain in full, completed from reference TRBV19 and TRBJ1-1, reads DGGITQSPKYLFRKEGQNVTLSCEQNLNHDAMYWYRQDPGQGLRLIYYSQIVNDFQKGDIAEGYSVSREKKESFPLTVTSAQKNPTAFYLCASSMKQGSTEAFFGQGTRLTVV.

The chain is built from TRBV2 and TRBJ2-7; 9 nucleotides align to TRBD2. J gave up 2 bases and V 1 base, and 9 bases lay outside the gene matches. The CDR3 has 17 residues. Germline CDR1 reads SNHLY; CDR2 reads FYNNEI. In DNA form, the CDR3 reads TGTGCCAGCAGTGAAGACTGGTTAGCGGGAGACCCCTACGAGCAGTACTTC. Protein product: CASSEDWLAGDPYEQYF.

The rearrangement joins TRBV11-2 to TRBJ2-5, with 13 bases identical to TRBD2. Germline V gene sequence: CDR1 SGHAT, CDR2 FQNNGV. The CDR3 is 17 amino acids. The V segment lost 5 bases and the J segment 1 base; nucleotides outside the gene matches: 7. CDR3 protein: CASSPGLAGPPQETQYF. The DNA for the CDR3 is TGTGCCAGCAGCCCGGGACTAGCGGGGCCGCCCCAAGAGACCCAGTACTTC.

The rearrangement links TRBV2 to TRBJ1-2; D is uncertain. This CDR3 has 14 residues. Germline V gene sequence: CDR1 SNHLY, CDR2 FYNNEI. Trimming cost V 6 bases and J 7 bases, with 18 bases left between them. CDR3 loop: CASSPEEGMGGYTF. The CDR3 DNA reads as TGTGCCAGCAGCCCGGAGGAAGGGATGGGTGGCTACACCTTC.

The chain joins TRBV12-3 or TRBV12-4 to TRBJ1-6; D is perhaps TRBD1 (5 bases). V shed 8 bases and J shed 10 bases, with 12 bases lying between them. The CDR3 spans 12 residues. The CDR3 loop is CASSWGESPLHF. DNA for the CDR3: TGTGCCAGCTCATGGGGGGAATCACCCCTCCACTTT.

This sequence joins TRBV24-1 and TRBJ1-2, with D uncertain. Germline lookup yields CDR1 KGHDR and CDR2 SFDVKD. The CDR3 consists of 11 residues. V was trimmed by 4 bases and J by 8 bases, leaving 7 bases between them. The CDR3 region is CATSDPVGYTF. In DNA, the CDR3 is TGTGCCACCAGTGACCCCGTAGGCTACACCTTC.

The chain joins TRBV4-1 to TRBJ2-7; perhaps TRBD2 as D (6 bases). CDR1 and CDR2 (germline): MGHRA, YSYEKL. V shed 4 bases and J shed 0 bases, with 16 bases lying between them. This CDR3 spans 16 amino acids. In DNA form, the CDR3 reads TGCGCCAGCAGCCGGAATTTAGCGGCCAGCTCCTACGAGCAGTACTTC. Its protein is CASSRNLAASSYEQYF.

Notes on this clone: One junction end disagrees with the germline gene, perhaps due to a read error. This chain joins TRBV30 and TRBJ1-4; D remains ambiguous. Germline CDR1 and CDR2: GTSNPN and SVGIG (reference sequence). This CDR3 has 14 amino acids. The CDR3 region has the DNA TGTGCCTGGAGTTCGCCGGGAAGCGGTGAAAAACCGTTTTTT. This translates into CAWSSPGSGEKPFF.

The J gene is TRBJ2-3, the V gene TRBV27, with D unresolved. Germline V gives CDR1 MNHEY, CDR2 SMNVEV (reference sequence). CDR3 size: 14 residues. The V gene lost 0 bases and the J gene lost 0 bases, with 4 bases spanning the gap. The DNA for the CDR3 is TGTGCCAGCAGTTTATCCTTCAGCACAGATACGCAGTATTTT. Amino acids: CASSLSFSTDTQYF.

This chain links TRBV30 with TRBJ1-2, with a weak D call TRBD1 (5 bases). V lost 1 base to trimming and J lost 4 bases, with 10 bases between them. Germline lookup yields CDR1 GTSNPN and CDR2 SVGIG (reference sequence). The CDR3 is 13 residues long. CDR3 bases: TGTGCCTGGAGTGACAGGAACTTCTATGGCTACACCTTC. Amino acids: CAWSDRNFYGYTF.

The chain links TRBV9 to TRBJ1-4, with a possible D match to TRBD1 (5 bases). CDR1 and CDR2 from the germline V gene are SGDLS and YYNGEE. V was shortened by 0 bases and J by 3 bases, with 12 bases between the two germline ends. There are 16 residues in the CDR3. CDR3 loop: CASSVDPTASNEKLFF. CDR3 nucleotides: TGTGCCAGCAGCGTAGATCCGACAGCCTCTAATGAAAAACTGTTTTTT.

The chain carries TRBV28 and TRBJ1-5, with 9 bases identical to TRBD1. After removal of 8 bases from V and 5 bases from J, the junction contained 10 bases not matched to a gene. Germline-derived CDR1 and CDR2 are MDHEN and SYDVKM. The CDR3 covers 15 residues. CDR3 protein: CASGVGTGGHQPQHF. CDR3 DNA: TGTGCCAGCGGAGTTGGAACAGGGGGCCATCAGCCCCAGCATTTT. Full variable domain (missing parts from reference TRBV28 and TRBJ1-5): DVKVTQSSRYLVKRTGEKVFLECVQDMDHENMFWYRQDPGLGLRLIYFSYDVKMKEKGDIPEGYSVSREKKERFSLILESASTNQTSMYLCASGVGTGGHQPQHFGDGTRLSIL.

The CDR3 region has the DNA TGTGCCATCAGTCCCCTCCTGGACAGGGCTAACTATGGCTACACCTTC. This encodes CAISPLLDRANYGYTF. The V call is TRBV10-3, the J call TRBJ1-2, with TRBD1 matching over 8 bases. Trimming removed 5 bases from V and 0 bases from J; junction bases left unmatched: 8. Germline CDR1 reads ENHRY; CDR2 reads SYGVKD. The CDR3 consists of 16 residues.

V usage is TRBV5-4 and J usage is TRBJ2-1; no clear D gene. The CDR3 is 13 amino acids. Germline V CDR1 and CDR2: SGHNT, YYREEE (reference sequence). The V and J ends lost 5 bases and 6 bases respectively, with 12 bases between them. CDR3 nucleotides: TGTGCCAGCAGTCCCACTAACGGCAATGAGCAGTTCTTC. Translated, it gives CASSPTNGNEQFF.

V gene TRBV3-1 (or the pseudogene TRBV3-2) combines with J gene TRBJ2-5, with 8 bases matching TRBD1. V trimming: 7 bases; J trimming: 4 bases; junction bases outside the gene matches: 11. Germline V gene sequence: CDR1 LGHDT, CDR2 YNNKEL (reference sequence). The CDR3 totals 15 residues. CDR3 protein: CASIRDRTRGETQYF. CDR3 nucleotides: TGTGCCAGCATTAGGGACAGGACACGAGGAGAGACCCAGTACTTC.

J is TRBJ1-4 and V is TRBV2; D may be TRBD1 (5 bases). This CDR3 is 15 amino acids long. Trimming took 7 bases from V and 1 from J, leaving 13 bases between them. In germline, CDR1 is SNHLY, CDR2 FYNNEI. The DNA for the CDR3 is TGTGCCAGCACCTCGGGGGGTAGAACTAATGAAAAACTGTTTTTT. Translated, it gives CASTSGGRTNEKLFF.

This chain uses TRBV28 with TRBJ1-2; D remains unclear. V was shortened by 4 bases and J by 8 bases, with 8 bases between the two germline ends. The germline CDR1 and CDR2 sequences are MDHEN and SYDVKM. The CDR3 spans 11 residues. The CDR3 protein is CASSYGWGYTF. The CDR3, as DNA: TGTGCCAGCAGTTACGGTTGGGGCTACACCTTC.

V usage is TRBV28 and J usage is TRBJ2-7; D unclear. The CDR3 runs 15 residues. CDR1 is MDHEN and CDR2 is SYDVKM in the germline V gene. The V end was cut by 5 bases, the J end by 9 bases, with 23 bases between. CDR3 in amino acids: CASSPTPHRTPGQYF. For the CDR3, the DNA is TGTGCCAGCAGTCCCACCCCCCACCGCACCCCGGGGCAGTACTTC.

V and J are TRBV6-5 and TRBJ2-3, with TRBD1 identical over 7 bases. Germline values: CDR1 MNHEY, CDR2 SVGAGI. V lost 6 bases and J lost 4; bases outside the gene matches: 7. The CDR3 is made up of 14 amino acids. The CDR3 DNA sequence: TGTGCCAGCAGCGATAACAGGGGAGCAGATACGCAGTATTTT. As protein: CASSDNRGADTQYF.